This T cell receptor beta chain came from a study of T cell responses to AZD1222 COVID-19 vaccine. Study overall: Researchers grouped second doses given at about 4 or about 12 weeks into one pool. Study results and caveats: The study found vaccine-associated CD4 TCRs spanning spike, dominant at 160-218 and 743-854.

Sequencing used immunoSEQ multiplex PCR; TCRdb keeps in-frame clones, though not all of them. This sample has roughly 100,000 clones; 70% to 90% occur once, and the top ten carry about 9.1%. V lost 4 bases, J lost 0 bases, and 10 bases lay in between. CDR1 and CDR2 from the germline V gene are ENHRY and SYGVKD. The CDR3 length is 15 residues. On this clone itself: The antigen is not known.

The chain joins TRBV10-3 to TRBJ2-1, with a tentative D call TRBD1 (6 bases). Sequenced here: peripheral blood, sampled on day 0 of AZD1222 vaccination. This receptor was obtained from an adult in good health. The CDR3 reads CAISGQVASYNEQFF. The CDR3 region has the DNA TGTGCCATCAGTGGACAGGTCGCCTCCTACAATGAGCAGTTCTTC.